The T cell receptor beta chain described here comes from a study of blood T cell repertoires in COVID-19. As processed by the authors: Estimated nucleated cell counts came from reference gene primer amplification. The table came from immunoSEQ multiplex PCR; TCRdb's copy has only in-frame clones and leaves some out. Clone size and V and J calls were adopted from that table, with D and trimming inferred from the DNA. The data show roughly 400,000 clones, roughly 88% seen once. This CDR3 has 15 residues. CDR1 is SGDLS, CDR2 YYNGEE, per germline. With 0 bases removed from V and 6 bases from J, the gap between germline ends came to 12 bases.

This chain joins TRBV9 and TRBJ1-4; tentative D call: TRBD1 (5 bases). The sequencing input was PBMCs or T cells enriched from blood (not recorded which). This receptor was identified in a woman younger than 30 who had been exposed to COVID-19. The CDR3 nucleotides read TGTGCCAGCAGCGTAGCCGGGGGAGGGGATGAAAAACTGTTTTTT. It encodes CASSVAGGGDEKLFF.